The clone carrying this TCR beta chain was detected once. The repertoire was sequenced with immunoSEQ multiplex PCR; TCRdb's copy has only in-frame clones and lacks some. The sample includes 150,000 to 200,000 clones, 80% to 90% of them seen just once. The sample comes from a study of blood T cell repertoires in COVID-19. Study overall: The United States, Italy and Spain provided the acute and convalescent COVID-19 samples.

CDR1 is SGDLS and CDR2 is YYNGEE in the germline V gene. The CDR3 has 14 residues. Trimming cost V 4 bases and J 4 bases, with 14 bases left between them. This chain uses TRBV9 with TRBJ1-2; a weak D match, TRBD1 (6 bases). The receptor's source is a man aged 35 to 55 with active or convalescent COVID-19. The material sequenced was peripheral blood. The CDR3 region has the DNA TGTGCCAGCAGCTTACGGGACACCTCCTATGGCTACACCTTC. Translated: CASSLRDTSYGYTF.